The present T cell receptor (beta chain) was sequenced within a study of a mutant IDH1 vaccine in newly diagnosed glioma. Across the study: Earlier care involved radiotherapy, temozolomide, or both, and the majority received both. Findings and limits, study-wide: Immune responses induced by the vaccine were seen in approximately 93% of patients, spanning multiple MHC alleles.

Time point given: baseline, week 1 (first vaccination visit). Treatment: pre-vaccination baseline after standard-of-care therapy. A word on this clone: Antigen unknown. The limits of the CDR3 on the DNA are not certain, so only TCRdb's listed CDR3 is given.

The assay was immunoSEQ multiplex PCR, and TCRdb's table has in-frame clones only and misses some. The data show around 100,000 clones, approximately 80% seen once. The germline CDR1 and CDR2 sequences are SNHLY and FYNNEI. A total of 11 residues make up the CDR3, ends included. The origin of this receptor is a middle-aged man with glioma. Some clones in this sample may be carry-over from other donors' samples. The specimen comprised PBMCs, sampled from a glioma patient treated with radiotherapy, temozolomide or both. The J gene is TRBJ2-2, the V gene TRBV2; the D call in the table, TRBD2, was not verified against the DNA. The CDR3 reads CASLRAGELFF.